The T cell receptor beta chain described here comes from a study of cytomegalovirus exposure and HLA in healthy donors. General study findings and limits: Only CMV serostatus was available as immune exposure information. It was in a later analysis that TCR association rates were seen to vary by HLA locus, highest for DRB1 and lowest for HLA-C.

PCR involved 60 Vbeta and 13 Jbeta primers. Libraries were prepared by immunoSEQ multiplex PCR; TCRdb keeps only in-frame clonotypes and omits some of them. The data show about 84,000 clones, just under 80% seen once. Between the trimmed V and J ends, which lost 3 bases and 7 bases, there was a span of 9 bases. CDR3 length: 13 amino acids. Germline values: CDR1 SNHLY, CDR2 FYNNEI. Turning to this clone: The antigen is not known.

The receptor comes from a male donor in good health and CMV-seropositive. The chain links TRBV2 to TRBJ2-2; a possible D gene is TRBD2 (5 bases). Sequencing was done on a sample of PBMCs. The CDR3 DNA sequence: TGTGCCAGCAGTGATTTAGCGTTCGGGGAGCTGTTTTTT. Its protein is CASSDLAFGELFF.